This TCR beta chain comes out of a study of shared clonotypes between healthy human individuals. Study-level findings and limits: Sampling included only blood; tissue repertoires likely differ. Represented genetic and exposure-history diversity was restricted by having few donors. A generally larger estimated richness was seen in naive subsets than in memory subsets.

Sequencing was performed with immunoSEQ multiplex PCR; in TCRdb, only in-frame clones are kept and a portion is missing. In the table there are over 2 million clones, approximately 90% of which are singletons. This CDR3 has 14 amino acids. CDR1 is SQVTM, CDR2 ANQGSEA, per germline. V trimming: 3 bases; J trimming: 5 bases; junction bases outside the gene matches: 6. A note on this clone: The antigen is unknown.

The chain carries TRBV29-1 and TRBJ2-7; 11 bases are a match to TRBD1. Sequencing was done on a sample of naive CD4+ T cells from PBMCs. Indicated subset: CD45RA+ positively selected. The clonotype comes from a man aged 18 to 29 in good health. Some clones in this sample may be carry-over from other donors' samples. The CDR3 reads CSVDQGQGDHEQYF. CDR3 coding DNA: TGCAGCGTTGACCAGGGACAGGGGGACCACGAGCAGTACTTC.